These T cell receptor beta chains were read from a single sample in a study of shared clonotypes between healthy human individuals. Using immunoSEQ multiplex PCR, the repertoire was profiled, and TCRdb retains in-frame clones only, with some absent. This table has about 2,500,000 clones, roughly 92% appearing once. The sequenced sample was naive CD4+ T cells sorted from blood. These receptors originate from a man aged 18 to 35 in good health. Each CDR3 is given with its conserved first and last residue. Each record gives: V gene, clone size, D gene, J gene, CDR3 protein, CDR3 DNA. D genes are given only for firm matches. The size of a clone is reported for some rows only, either as once, few or many, or as a class for expanded clones.

TRBV6-5	.	.	TRBJ1-1	CASSYSRAFNTEAFF	TGTGCCAGCAGTTACTCGAGGGCCTTTAACACTGAAGCTTTCTTT
TRBV19	.	TRBD1	TRBJ1-5	CASSISGTVSNQPQHF	TGTGCCAGTAGTATATCCGGGACAGTTAGCAATCAGCCCCAGCATTTT
TRBV6-1	.	.	TRBJ2-1	CASSEVTGHSRLSSYNEQFF	TGTGCCAGCAGTGAAGTTACGGGACATTCAAGGCTGAGCTCCTACAATGAGCAGTTCTTC
TRBV10-3	.	.	TRBJ1-3	CAISETWRGGRGNTIYF	TGTGCCATCAGTGAGACCTGGAGGGGAGGGAGGGGAAACACCATATATTTT
TRBV6-1	.	.	TRBJ2-7	CASTQGQEQYF	TGTGCCAGCACCCAAGGACAGGAGCAGTACTTC
TRBV9	.	TRBD2	TRBJ2-5	CASSGGTRGGQETQYF	TGTGCCAGCAGCGGAGGGACTAGGGGAGGTCAAGAGACCCAGTACTTC
TRBV7-9	.	TRBD1	TRBJ1-3	CASSLVFGQGGTGNTIYF	TGTGCCAGCAGCTTAGTGTTCGGACAGGGCGGAACCGGAAACACCATATATTTT
TRBV6-6	.	TRBD1	TRBJ2-7	CASSRGTGYEQYF	TGTGCCAGCAGCCGCGGGACAGGGTACGAGCAGTACTTC
TRBV7-2	.	TRBD1	TRBJ1-3	CASRPPGQIGNTIYF	TGTGCCAGCAGGCCCCCGGGACAGATTGGAAACACCATATATTTT
TRBV19	.	TRBD1	TRBJ2-3	CASSTGQGLTDTQYF	TGTGCCAGTAGTACGGGACAGGGGCTGACAGATACGCAGTATTTT
TRBV5-1	.	TRBD1	TRBJ1-4	CASSLEGQGFPNEKLFF	TGCGCCAGCAGCTTGGAGGGACAGGGGTTCCCTAATGAAAAACTGTTTTTT
TRBV18	.	.	TRBJ2-2	CASSQSGTGELFF	TGTGCCAGCTCTCAGTCGGGAACCGGGGAGCTGTTTTTT
TRBV12-5	.	.	TRBJ1-5	CASGSGGNQPQHF	TGTGCTAGTGGGAGCGGCGGCAATCAGCCCCAGCATTTT
TRBV7-9	.	TRBD2	TRBJ2-3	CASSLRWREGTDTQYF	TGTGCCAGCAGCTTAAGGTGGCGGGAGGGCACAGATACGCAGTATTTT
TRBV6-1	.	.	TRBJ1-1	CASSVGAKGTEAFF	TGTGCCAGCAGTGTCGGGGCCAAGGGGACTGAAGCTTTCTTT
TRBV25-1	.	TRBD1	TRBJ2-3	CASSPLGTGGADTQYF	TGTGCCAGCAGTCCTTTAGGGACAGGGGGCGCGGATACGCAGTATTTT
TRBV10-3	.	TRBD2	TRBJ2-1	CAIRESRTSGNNEQFF	TGTGCCATCAGGGAGTCTCGGACTAGCGGAAACAATGAGCAGTTCTTC
TRBV5-1	.	.	TRBJ2-5	CASSFADSQETQYF	TGCGCCAGCAGCTTCGCTGACTCCCAAGAGACCCAGTACTTC
TRBV2	.	.	TRBJ1-1	CASSDWGPGGTEAFF	TGTGCCAGCAGTGATTGGGGACCCGGAGGGACTGAAGCTTTCTTT
TRBV18	.	.	TRBJ1-2	CASSTNDFYGYTF	TGTGCCAGCTCAACCAATGATTTCTATGGCTACACCTTC
TRBV5-1	.	TRBD2	TRBJ2-4	CASSLGLAGLAKNIQYF	TGCGCCAGCAGCTTGGGACTAGCGGGCCTAGCCAAAAACATTCAGTACTTC
TRBV28	.	TRBD2	TRBJ2-3	CASSLRGALTDTQYF	TGTGCCAGCAGTTTGCGGGGGGCACTTACAGATACGCAGTATTTT
TRBV19	.	.	TRBJ1-2	CASRQGIYGYTF	TGTGCCAGTAGGCAGGGGATCTATGGCTACACCTTC
TRBV6-1	once	TRBD1	TRBJ1-3	CASTREGGQGDTIYF	TGTGCCAGCACCAGAGAGGGTGGCCAGGGGGACACCATATATTTT
TRBV11-2	.	.	TRBJ2-5	CASSLDRGRVETQYF	TGTGCCAGCAGCTTAGATCGAGGCAGGGTTGAGACCCAGTACTTC
TRBV6-6	once	TRBD1	TRBJ1-2	CASRTTGGTSGYGYTF	TGTGCCAGCAGAACGACAGGGGGAACAAGCGGCTATGGCTACACCTTC
TRBV5-1	.	.	TRBJ2-2	CASSLGTVNTGELFF	TGCGCCAGCAGCTTGGGAACTGTAAACACCGGGGAGCTGTTTTTT
TRBV5-8	.	.	TRBJ2-7	CASSLADSPYEQYF	TGTGCCAGCAGCTTGGCGGACAGCCCCTACGAGCAGTACTTC
TRBV30	.	.	TRBJ1-2	CAWSTAYSVYGYTF	TGTGCCTGGAGTACGGCCTATTCTGTCTATGGCTACACCTTC
TRBV10-1	once	.	TRBJ2-7	CASSEGGSYEQYF	TGCGCCAGCAGTGAAGGTGGTTCCTACGAGCAGTACTTC
TRBV4-3	.	.	TRBJ1-2	CASSQDWGGVGYTF	TGCGCCAGCAGCCAAGATTGGGGGGGCGTTGGCTACACCTTC
TRBV19	.	.	TRBJ1-5	CASSISNRGAGNQPQHF	TGTGCCAGTAGTATCTCCAACCGGGGGGCTGGCAATCAGCCCCAGCATTTT
TRBV19	.	TRBD1	TRBJ1-1	CASCKLGGCTEAFF	TGTGCCAGCTGTAAACTAGGGGGCTGTACTGAAGCTTTCTTT